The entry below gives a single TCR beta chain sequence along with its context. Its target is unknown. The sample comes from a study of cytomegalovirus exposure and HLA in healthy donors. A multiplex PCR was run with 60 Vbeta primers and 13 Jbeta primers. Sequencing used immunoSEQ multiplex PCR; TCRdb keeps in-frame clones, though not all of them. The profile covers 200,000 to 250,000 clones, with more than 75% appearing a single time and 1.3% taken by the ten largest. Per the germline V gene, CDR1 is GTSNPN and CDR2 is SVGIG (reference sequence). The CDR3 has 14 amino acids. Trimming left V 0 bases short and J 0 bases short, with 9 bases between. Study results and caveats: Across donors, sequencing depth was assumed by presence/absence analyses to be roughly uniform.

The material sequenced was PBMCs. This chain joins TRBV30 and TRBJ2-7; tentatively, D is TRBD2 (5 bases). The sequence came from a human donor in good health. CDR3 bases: TGTGCCTGGAGTGTACGGGGTACCTCCTACGAGCAGTACTTC. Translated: CAWSVRGTSYEQYF.